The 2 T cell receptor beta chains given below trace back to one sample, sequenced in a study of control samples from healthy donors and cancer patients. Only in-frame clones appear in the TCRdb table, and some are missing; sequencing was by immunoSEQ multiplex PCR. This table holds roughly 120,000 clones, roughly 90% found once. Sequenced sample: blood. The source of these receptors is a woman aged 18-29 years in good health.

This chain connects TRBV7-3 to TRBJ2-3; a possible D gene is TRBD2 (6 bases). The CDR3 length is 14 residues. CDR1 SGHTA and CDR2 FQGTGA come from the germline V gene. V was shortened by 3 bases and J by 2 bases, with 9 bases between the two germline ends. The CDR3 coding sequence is TGTGCCAGCAGCTTCGGGGGTCTCACAGATACGCAGTATTTT. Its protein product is CASSFGGLTDTQYF.

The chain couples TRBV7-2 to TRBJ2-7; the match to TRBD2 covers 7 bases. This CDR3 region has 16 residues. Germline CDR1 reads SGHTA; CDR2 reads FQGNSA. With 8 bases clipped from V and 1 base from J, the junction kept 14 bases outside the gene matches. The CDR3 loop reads CASGLLGRAGSYEQYF. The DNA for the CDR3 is TGTGCCAGCGGCCTCCTTGGGAGGGCAGGGTCCTACGAGCAGTACTTC.